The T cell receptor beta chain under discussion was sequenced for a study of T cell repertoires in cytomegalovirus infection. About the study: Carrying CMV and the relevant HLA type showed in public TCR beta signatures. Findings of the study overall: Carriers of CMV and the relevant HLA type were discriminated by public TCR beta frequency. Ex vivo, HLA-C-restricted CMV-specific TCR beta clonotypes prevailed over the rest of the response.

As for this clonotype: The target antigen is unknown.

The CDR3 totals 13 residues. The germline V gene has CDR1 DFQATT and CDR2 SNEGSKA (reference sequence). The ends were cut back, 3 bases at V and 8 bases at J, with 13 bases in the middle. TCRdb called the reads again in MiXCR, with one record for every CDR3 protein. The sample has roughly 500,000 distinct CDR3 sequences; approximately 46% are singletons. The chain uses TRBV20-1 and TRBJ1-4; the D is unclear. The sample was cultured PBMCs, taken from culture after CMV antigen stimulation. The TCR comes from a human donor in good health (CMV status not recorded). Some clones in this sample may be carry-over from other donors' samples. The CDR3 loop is CSASVDLGEKLFF. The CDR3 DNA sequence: TGCAGTGCTAGCGTGGACCTTGGGGAAAAACTGTTTTTT.